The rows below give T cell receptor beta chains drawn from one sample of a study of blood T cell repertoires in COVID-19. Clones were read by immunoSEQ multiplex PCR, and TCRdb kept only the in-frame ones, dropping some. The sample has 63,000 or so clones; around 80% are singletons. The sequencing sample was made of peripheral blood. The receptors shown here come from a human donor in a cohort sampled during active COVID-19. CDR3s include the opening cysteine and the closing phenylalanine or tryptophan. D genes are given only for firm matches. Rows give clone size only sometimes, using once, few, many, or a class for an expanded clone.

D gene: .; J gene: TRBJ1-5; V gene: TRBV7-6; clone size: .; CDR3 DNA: TGTGCCAGCAGCTTAGGAGGGTCGGCCAATCAGCCCCAGCATTTT; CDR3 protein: CASSLGGSANQPQHF
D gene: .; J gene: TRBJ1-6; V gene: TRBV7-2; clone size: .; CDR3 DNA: TGTGCCAGCGAGCAGGGGAGCTCCTATAATTCACCCCTCCACTTT; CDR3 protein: CASEQGSSYNSPLHF
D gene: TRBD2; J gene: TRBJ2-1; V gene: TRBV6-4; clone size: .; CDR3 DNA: TGTGCCAGCAGTGACACTAGCGGGAGCAATGAGCAGTTCTTC; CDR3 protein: CASSDTSGSNEQFF
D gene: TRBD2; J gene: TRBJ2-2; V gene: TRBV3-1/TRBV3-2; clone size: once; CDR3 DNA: TGTGCCAGCAGCCGGACTAGCGGGAGGGTCGGCGGGGAGCTGTTTTTT; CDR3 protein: CASSRTSGRVGGELFF
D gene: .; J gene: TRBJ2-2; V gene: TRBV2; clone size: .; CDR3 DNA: TGTGCCAGCAAGGGGGGGTTGAACACCGGGGAGCTGTTTTTT; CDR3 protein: CASKGGLNTGELFF
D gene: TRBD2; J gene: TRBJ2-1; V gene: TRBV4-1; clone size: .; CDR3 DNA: TGCGCCAGCAGCCAAGAGCCTCTAGCGGGGATCTACAATGAGCAGTTCTTC; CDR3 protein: CASSQEPLAGIYNEQFF
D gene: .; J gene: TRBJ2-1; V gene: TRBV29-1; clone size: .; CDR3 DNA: TGCAGCGTTTCTGAACAGGGATACAATGAGCAGTTCTTC; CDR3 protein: CSVSEQGYNEQFF
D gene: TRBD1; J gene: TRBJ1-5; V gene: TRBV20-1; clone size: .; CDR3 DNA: TGCAGTGCTAGTGTCGGGACAGCTTATCAGCCCCAGCATTTT; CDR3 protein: CSASVGTAYQPQHF
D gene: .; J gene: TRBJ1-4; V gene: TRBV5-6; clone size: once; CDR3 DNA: TGTGCCAGCAGCTTGGGAGGAAAATTT; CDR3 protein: CASSLGGKF
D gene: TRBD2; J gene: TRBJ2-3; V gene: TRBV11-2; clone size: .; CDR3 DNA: TGTGCCAGCAGCTTAATAAGCGGGGGGGAGGATACGCAGTATTTT; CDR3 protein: CASSLISGGEDTQYF
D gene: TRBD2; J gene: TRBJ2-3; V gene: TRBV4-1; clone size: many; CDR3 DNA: TGCGCCAGCAGCCAAGAGGAGCGGGGGGGAACCACAGATACGCAGTATTTT; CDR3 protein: CASSQEERGGTTDTQYF
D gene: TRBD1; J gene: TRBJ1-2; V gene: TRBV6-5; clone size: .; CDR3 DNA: TGTGCCAGCACCTCGCCGGCAGGGGGCTATGGCTACACCTTC; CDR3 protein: CASTSPAGGYGYTF
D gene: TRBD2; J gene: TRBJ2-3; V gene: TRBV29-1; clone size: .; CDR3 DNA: TGCAGCGTTGACGGGGTTGGGACTACCCTCATCACAGATACGCAGTATTTT; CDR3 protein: CSVDGVGTTLITDTQYF
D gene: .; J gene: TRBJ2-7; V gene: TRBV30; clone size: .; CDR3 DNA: TGTGCCTGGAGTAAGGCAGGGGTGGGATCCTACGAGCAGTACTTC; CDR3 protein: CAWSKAGVGSYEQYF
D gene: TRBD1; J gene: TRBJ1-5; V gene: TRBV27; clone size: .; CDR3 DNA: TGTGCCAGCATAATGGTTCAGGGGGCAAATCAGCCCCAGCATTTT; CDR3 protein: CASIMVQGANQPQHF
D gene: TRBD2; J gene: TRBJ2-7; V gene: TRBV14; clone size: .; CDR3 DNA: TGTGCCAGCAGCCCGGGACTACACTACGAGCAGTACTTC; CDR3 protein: CASSPGLHYEQYF
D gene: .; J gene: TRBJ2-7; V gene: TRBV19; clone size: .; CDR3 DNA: TGTGCCAGTAGTTCCTCTCCCCCCTACGAGCAGTACTTC; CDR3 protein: CASSSSPPYEQYF
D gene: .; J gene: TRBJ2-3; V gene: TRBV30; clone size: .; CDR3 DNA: TGTGCCAGGGGGGACTACGAAGTGTCAGATACGCAGTATTTT; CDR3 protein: CARGDYEVSDTQYF
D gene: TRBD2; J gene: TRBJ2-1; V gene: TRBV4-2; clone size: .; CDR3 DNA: TGTGCCAGCAGCCAAGATCCGGCTAGCGGGACCCGCTCCTACAATGAGCAGTTCTTC; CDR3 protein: CASSQDPASGTRSYNEQFF
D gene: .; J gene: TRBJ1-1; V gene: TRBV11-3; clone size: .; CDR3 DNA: TGTGCCAGCAGCTATCAGGGGAGCCCTGAAGCTTTCTTT; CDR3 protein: CASSYQGSPEAFF
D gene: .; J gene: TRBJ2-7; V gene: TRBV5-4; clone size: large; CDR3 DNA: TGTGCCAGCAGCCTAGACCGTTCGGGCGAGCAGTACTTC; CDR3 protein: CASSLDRSGEQYF
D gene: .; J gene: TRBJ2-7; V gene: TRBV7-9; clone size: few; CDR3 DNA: TGTGCCAGCACCCTAACGGGGGAGCAGTACTTC; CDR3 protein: CASTLTGEQYF
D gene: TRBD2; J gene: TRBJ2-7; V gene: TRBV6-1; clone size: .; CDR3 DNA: TGTGCCAGCAGTGAGGGACTAGCGGGCATCTCCTCCTACGAGCAGTACTTC; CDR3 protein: CASSEGLAGISSYEQYF
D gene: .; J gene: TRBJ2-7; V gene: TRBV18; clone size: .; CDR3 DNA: TGTGCCAGCTCACCATCGGACAGATCTTACTCCTACGAGCAGTACTTC; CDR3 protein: CASSPSDRSYSYEQYF
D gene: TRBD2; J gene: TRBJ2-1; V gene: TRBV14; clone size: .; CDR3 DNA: TGTGCCAGCAGCCAAGATGGCGGGCTAGCGGGAGAAAGTTCCTACAATGAGCAGTTCTTC; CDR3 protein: CASSQDGGLAGESSYNEQFF
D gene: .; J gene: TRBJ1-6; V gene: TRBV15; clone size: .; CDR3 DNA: TGTGCCACCAGCAGAGATCTTCAGGGAATGGGGTCACCCCTCCACTTT; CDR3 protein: CATSRDLQGMGSPLHF
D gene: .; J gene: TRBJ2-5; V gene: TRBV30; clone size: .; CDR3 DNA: TGTGCCTGGAGTAACGCGGGGTGGGAGACCCAGTACTTC; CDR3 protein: CAWSNAGWETQYF
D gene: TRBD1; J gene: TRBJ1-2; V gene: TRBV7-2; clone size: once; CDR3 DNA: TGTGCCAGCAGCCGGGGGACAGGGGACTATGGCTACACCTTC; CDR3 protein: CASSRGTGDYGYTF
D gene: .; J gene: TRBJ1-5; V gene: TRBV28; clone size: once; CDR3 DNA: TGTGCCAGCAGCGACCTCCAGAGGGAACGCAATCAGCCCCAGCATTTT; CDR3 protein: CASSDLQRERNQPQHF
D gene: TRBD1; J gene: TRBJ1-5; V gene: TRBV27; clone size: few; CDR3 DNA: TGTGCCAGCAGCCCTACAGGGGTGGGTCAGCCCCAGCATTTT; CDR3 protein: CASSPTGVGQPQHF
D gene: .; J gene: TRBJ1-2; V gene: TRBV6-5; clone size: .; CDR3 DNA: TGTGCCTCACAGAAGACAGCACCTAACTATGGCTACACCTTC; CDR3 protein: CASQKTAPNYGYTF
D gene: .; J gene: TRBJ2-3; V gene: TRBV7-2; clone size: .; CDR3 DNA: TGTGCCAGCAGCTCCTTTGGAGGGGTCTCAGATACGCAGTATTTT; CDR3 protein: CASSSFGGVSDTQYF
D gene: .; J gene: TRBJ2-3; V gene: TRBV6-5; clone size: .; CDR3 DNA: TGTGCCAGCAGGCTTTTAGGACAAATTTCAGATACGCAGTATTTT; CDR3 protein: CASRLLGQISDTQYF
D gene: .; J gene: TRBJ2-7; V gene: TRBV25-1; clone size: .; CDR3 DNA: TGTGCCAGCAGTGAACGCGGGTATACCTACGAGCAGTACTTC; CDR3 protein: CASSERGYTYEQYF
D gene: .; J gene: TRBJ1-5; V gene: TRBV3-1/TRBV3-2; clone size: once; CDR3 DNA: TGTGCCAGCAGCCAAGCCGGGGGATCGAATCAGCCCCAGCATTTT; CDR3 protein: CASSQAGGSNQPQHF
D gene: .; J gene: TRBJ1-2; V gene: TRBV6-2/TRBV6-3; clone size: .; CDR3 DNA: TGTGCCAGCAGTTACCCGGGGACTAACTATGGCTACACCTTC; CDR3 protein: CASSYPGTNYGYTF
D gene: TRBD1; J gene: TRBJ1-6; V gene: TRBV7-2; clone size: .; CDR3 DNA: TGTGCCAGCAGACCCCGACAGGGATATAATTCACCCCTCCACTTT; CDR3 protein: CASRPRQGYNSPLHF
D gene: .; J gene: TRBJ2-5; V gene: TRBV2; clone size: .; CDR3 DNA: TGTGCCAGCAGGGACTCGGGGGAGGATGAGACCCAGTACTTC; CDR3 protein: CASRDSGEDETQYF
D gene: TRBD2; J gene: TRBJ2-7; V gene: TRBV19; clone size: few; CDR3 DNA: TGTGCCAGTAGTAAAACACTAGCGGGAGCAGGGTTCCACGAGCAGTACTTC; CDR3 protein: CASSKTLAGAGFHEQYF
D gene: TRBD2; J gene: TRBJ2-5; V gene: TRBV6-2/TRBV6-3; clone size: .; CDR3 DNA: TGTGCCAGCAGTTACACTGCTCGCGTTCAGCGGGAGGGTCGAGAGACCCAGTACTTC; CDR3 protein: CASSYTARVQREGRETQYF
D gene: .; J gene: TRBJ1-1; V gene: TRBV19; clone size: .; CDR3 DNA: TGTGCCAGTAGTATAGAGGGGCGCGGGGACACTGAAGCTTTCTTT; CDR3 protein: CASSIEGRGDTEAFF
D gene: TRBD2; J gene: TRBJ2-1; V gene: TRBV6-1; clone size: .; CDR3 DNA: TGTGCCAGCAGTGAAAAAGCGGGGGGGCACAATGAGCAGTTCTTC; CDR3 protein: CASSEKAGGHNEQFF
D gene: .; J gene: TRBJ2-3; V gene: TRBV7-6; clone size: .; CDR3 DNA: TGTGCCTCGGGGACAAGCAGCACAGATACGCAGTATTTT; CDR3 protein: CASGTSSTDTQYF
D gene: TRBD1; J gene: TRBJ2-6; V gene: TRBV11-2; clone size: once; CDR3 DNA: TGTGCCAGCAGCCTAAAACCGGGACAGCGATTGTCTGGGGCCAACGTCCTGACTTTC; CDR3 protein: CASSLKPGQRLSGANVLTF
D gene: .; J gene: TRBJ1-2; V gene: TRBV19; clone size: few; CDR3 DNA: TGTGCCAGTAGTATCGGGGTCGATGGCTACACCTTC; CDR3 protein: CASSIGVDGYTF
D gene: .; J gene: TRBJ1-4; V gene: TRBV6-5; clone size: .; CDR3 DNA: TGTGCCAGCAGTTTACAGGGAGAGAATGAAAAACTGTTTTTT; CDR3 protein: CASSLQGENEKLFF